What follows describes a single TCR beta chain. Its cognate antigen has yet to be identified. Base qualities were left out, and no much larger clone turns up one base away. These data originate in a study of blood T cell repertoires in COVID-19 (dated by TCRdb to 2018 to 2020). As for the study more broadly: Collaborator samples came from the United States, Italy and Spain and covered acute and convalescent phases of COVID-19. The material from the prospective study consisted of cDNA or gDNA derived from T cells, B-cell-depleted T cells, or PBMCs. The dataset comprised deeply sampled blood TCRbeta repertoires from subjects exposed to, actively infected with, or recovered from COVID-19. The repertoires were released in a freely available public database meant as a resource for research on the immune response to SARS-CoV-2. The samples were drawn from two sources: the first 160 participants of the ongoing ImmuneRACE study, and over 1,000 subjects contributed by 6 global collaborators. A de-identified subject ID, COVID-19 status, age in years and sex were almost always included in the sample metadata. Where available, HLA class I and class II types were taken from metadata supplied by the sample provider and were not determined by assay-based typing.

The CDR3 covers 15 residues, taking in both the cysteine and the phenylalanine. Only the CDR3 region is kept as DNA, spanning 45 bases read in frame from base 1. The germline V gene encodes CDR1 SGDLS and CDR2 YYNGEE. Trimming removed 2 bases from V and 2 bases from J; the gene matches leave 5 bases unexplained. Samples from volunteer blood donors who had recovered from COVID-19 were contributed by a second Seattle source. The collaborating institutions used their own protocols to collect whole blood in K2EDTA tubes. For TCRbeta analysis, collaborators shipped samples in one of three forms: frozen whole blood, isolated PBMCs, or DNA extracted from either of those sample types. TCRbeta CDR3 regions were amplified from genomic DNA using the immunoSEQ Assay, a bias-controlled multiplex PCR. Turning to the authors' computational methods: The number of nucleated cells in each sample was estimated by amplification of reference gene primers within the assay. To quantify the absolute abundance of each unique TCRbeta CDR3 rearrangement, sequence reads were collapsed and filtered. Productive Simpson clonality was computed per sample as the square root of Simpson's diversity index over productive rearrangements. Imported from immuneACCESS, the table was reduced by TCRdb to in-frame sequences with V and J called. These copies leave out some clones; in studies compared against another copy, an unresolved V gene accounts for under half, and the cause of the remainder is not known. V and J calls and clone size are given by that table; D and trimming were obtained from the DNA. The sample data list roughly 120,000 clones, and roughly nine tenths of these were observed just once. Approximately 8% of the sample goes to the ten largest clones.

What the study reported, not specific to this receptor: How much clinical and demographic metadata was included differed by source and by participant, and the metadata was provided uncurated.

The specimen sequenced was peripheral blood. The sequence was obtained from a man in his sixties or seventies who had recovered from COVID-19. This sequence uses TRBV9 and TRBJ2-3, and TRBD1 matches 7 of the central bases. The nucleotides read TGTGCCAGCAGCGTTGGGACAGTTACCACAGATACGCAGTATTTT. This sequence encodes CASSVGTVTTDTQYF.